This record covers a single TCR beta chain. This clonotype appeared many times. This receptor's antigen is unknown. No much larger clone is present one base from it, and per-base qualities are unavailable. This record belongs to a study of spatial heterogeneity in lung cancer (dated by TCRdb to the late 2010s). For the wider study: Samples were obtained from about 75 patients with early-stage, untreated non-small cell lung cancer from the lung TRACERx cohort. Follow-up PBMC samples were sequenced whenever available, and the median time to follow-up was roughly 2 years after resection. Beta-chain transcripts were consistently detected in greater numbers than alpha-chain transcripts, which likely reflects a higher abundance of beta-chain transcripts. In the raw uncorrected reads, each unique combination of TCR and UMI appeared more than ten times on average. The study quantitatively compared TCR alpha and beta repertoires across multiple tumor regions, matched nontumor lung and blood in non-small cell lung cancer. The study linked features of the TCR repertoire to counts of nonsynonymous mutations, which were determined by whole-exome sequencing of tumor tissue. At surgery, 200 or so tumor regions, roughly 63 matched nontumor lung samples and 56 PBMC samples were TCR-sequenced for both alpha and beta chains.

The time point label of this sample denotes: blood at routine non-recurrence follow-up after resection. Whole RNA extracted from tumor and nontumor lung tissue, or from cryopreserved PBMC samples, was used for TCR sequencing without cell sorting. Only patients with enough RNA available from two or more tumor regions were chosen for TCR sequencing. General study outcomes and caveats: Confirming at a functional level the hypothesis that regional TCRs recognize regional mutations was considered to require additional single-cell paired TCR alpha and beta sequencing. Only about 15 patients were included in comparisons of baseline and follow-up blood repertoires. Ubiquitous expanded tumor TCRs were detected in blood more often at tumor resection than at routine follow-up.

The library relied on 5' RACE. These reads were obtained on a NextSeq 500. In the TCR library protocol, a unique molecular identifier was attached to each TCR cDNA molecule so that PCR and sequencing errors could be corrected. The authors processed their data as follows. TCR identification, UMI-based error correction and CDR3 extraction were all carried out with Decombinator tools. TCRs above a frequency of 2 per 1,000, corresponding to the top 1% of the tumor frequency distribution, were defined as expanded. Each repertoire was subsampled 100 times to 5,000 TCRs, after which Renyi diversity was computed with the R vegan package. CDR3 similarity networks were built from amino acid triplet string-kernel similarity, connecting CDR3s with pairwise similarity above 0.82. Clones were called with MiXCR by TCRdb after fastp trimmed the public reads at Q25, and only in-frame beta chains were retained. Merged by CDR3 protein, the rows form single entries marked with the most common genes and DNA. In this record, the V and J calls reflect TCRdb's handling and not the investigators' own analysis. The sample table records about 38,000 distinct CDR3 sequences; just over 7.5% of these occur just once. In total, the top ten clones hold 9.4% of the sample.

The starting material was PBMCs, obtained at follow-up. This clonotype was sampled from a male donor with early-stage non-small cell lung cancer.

The CDR3 region: CASSFQGANEQYF. The sequenced DNA: TGTGCCAGCAGCTTCCAGGGGGCAAACGAGCAGTACTTC. The rearranged segments are TRBV5-4 and TRBJ2-7, with 8 central nucleotides matching TRBD1. The CDR3 sequence holds 13 residues, the cysteine and phenylalanine included. The sequence is cut down to CDR3 DNA, 39 bases in frame from base 1. At the junction V is shortened by 2 bases and J by 5 bases; bases outside the gene matches: 3. CDR1 is given as SGHNT and CDR2 as YYREEE, both from the germline V gene (reference sequence). The variable domain in full, with residues beyond the CDR3 obtained from the reference TRBV5-4 and TRBJ2-7 genes, is ETGVTQSPTHLIKTRGQQVTLRCSSQSGHNTVSWYQQALGQGPQFIFQYYREEENGRGNFPPRFSGLQFPNYSSELNVNALELDDSALYLCASSFQGANEQYFGPGTRLTVT.